The 2 T cell receptor beta chains in this list originate from one sample, sequenced in a study of response to subunit inactivated influenza vaccine (dated by TCRdb to 2017 to 2018). The library was obtained by RT-PCR. This sample was sequenced with an Illumina HiSeq 2500. TCRdb applied fastp at Q25 and MiXCR to the public reads, then kept only in-frame beta chains. Identical CDR3 protein sequences are pooled into one entry, listed with their most common genes and DNA. In this sample the table shows around 600,000 distinct CDR3 sequences, about 10% of which occur a single time. The ten largest clones add up to approximately 9.9% of the sample. This sample also appeared in a second study, on T cells expressing NK-cell markers. Drawing on the second study: The TCR beta cDNA libraries were made using 5'RACE template switching, a step that added both a universal primer site and unique molecular identifiers.

Here the sequenced sample was PBMCs from blood, taken on the day of vaccination. The receptors were gathered from a man between 50 and 59 years old who received an inactivated influenza vaccine. Donor details come from another sample of the same person, matched by shared clones.

This rearrangement joins TRBV7-8 to TRBJ2-2; D may be TRBD2 (6 bases). The CDR3 totals 15 residues. CDR1 and CDR2 from the germline V gene are SGHVS and FQNEAQ. V lost 5 bases and J lost 4, with 14 bases in between. DNA for the CDR3: TGTGCCAGCAGCCTGGGCGGGGCCGTCACCGGGGAGCTGTTTTTT. This sequence encodes CASSLGGAVTGELFF.

This chain links TRBV20-1 with TRBJ2-7, with D maybe TRBD1 (5 bases). Trimming removed 4 bases from V and 0 bases from J, with 7 bases in between. Germline V gene data show CDR1 as DFQATT and CDR2 as SNEGSKA (reference sequence). This CDR3 has 12 residues. The CDR3: CSANQGSYEQYF. DNA for the CDR3: TGCAGTGCTAATCAGGGCTCCTACGAGCAGTACTTC.